Listed below are T cell receptor beta chains from one sample, sequenced in a study of blood T cell repertoires in COVID-19. The assay was immunoSEQ multiplex PCR, and TCRdb's table has in-frame clones only and misses some. This sample yields 260,000 or so clones, of which around 90% are seen a single time; more than 0.55% belongs to the top ten. The sample consisted of peripheral blood. These receptor sequences come from a human donor in a cohort sampled during active COVID-19. The CDR3 runs from the conserved cysteine through the conserved F or W. Fields, in order: clone size, J gene, V gene, D gene, CDR3 DNA, CDR3 protein. D genes are given only for firm matches. Part of the rows lack a size; the others show once, few, many or a class for expanded clones.

>NA|TRBJ1-2|TRBV9|TRBD1
TGTGCCAGCAGCGTGACAGGGAAGAGAAGCTATGGCTACACCTTC
CASSVTGKRSYGYTF
>NA|TRBJ1-2|TRBV25-1|TRBD1
TGTGCCAGCAGTACAGGGCAGGGGGTCTATGGCTACACCTTC
CASSTGQGVYGYTF
>NA|TRBJ2-7|TRBV10-3|TRBD2
TGTGCCATCAGTCCATACCCCGGGACTAGCGGGATCTACGAGCAGTACTTC
CAISPYPGTSGIYEQYF
>NA|TRBJ1-1|TRBV7-2|NA
TGTGCCAGCAGCTTGGGGACTCCTAAGGACACTGAAGCTTTCTTT
CASSLGTPKDTEAFF
>NA|TRBJ2-3|TRBV7-2|TRBD2
TGTGCCAGCAGCTCCCCAAGGCCCTTAGCGGGATACACAGATACGCAGTATTTT
CASSSPRPLAGYTDTQYF
>NA|TRBJ1-4|TRBV19|NA
TGTGCCAGTAGGAGTAGGGAGGCTGAAAAACTGTTTTTT
CASRSREAEKLFF
>once|TRBJ2-7|TRBV5-4|NA
TGTGCCAGCAGCACTTCGACTGTAAATTACGAGCAGTACTTC
CASSTSTVNYEQYF
>NA|TRBJ2-7|TRBV19|NA
TGTGCCAGTACTCCTCGGGGGGCCCTCCCCTACGAGCAGTACTTC
CASTPRGALPYEQYF
>NA|TRBJ2-2|TRBV5-1|NA
TGCGCCAGCACCCCATCGGGCGGGGAGCTGTTTTTT
CASTPSGGELFF
>NA|TRBJ2-5|TRBV12-3/TRBV12-4|NA
TGTGCCAGCAGTTTCGGTGCGGCGGAGACCCAGTACTTC
CASSFGAAETQYF
>NA|TRBJ2-1|TRBV18|NA
TGTGCCAGCTCACCGCCAATCCGGGAGACTGATTTTGATGAGCAGTTCTTC
CASSPPIRETDFDEQFF
>NA|TRBJ1-5|TRBV4-2|TRBD1
TGTGCCAGCAGCCCGAACAGGTTGGGACAGGGCTTCAACGGGCATTTT
CASSPNRLGQGFNGHF
>NA|TRBJ1-5|TRBV7-2|TRBD1
TGTGCCAGCAGCTTAGGGACAGGGCGGGGGCAGCCCCAGCATTTT
CASSLGTGRGQPQHF
>once|TRBJ1-4|TRBV6-5|NA
TGTGCCAGCAGATTCAGGGAAACTAATGAAAAACTGTTTTTT
CASRFRETNEKLFF
>once|TRBJ1-5|TRBV23-1|NA
TGCGCCAGCAGTCGAAGGGGGAGCAATCAGCCCCAGCATTTT
CASSRRGSNQPQHF
>few|TRBJ1-2|TRBV5-6|NA
TGTGCCAGCAGCTTGGGGCAGGGCGATGGCTACACCTTC
CASSLGQGDGYTF
>NA|TRBJ1-2|TRBV7-3|TRBD1
TGTGCCAGCAGCCTACAGGGGTATAGCGGTGGCTACACCTTC
CASSLQGYSGGYTF
>NA|TRBJ2-3|TRBV30|TRBD2
TGTGCCTGGGCGGCTAGCGGGAGTCACCCAGATACGCAGTATTTT
CAWAASGSHPDTQYF
>NA|TRBJ1-4|TRBV10-1|NA
TGCGCCAGCGGGAGGGATCTGGAAAAACTGTTTTTT
CASGRDLEKLFF
>NA|TRBJ2-7|TRBV7-3|TRBD1
TGTGCCAGCAGCTTATACGGGACAGGGGGCTACGAGCAGTACTTC
CASSLYGTGGYEQYF
>NA|TRBJ1-4|TRBV27|TRBD1
TGTGCCAGCAGTTTGTACGACAGGGGTGAAAAACTGTTTTTT
CASSLYDRGEKLFF
>NA|TRBJ2-7|TRBV11-2|NA
TGTGCCAGCAGCTTCGCGGGATCCTCCGAGCAGTACTTC
CASSFAGSSEQYF
>few|TRBJ2-7|TRBV7-9|TRBD1
TGTGCCAGCAGCACCGCCATCCGGGACAGCTCCTACGAGCAGTACTTC
CASSTAIRDSSYEQYF
>NA|TRBJ1-1|TRBV7-8|NA
TGTGCCAGCAGCTTAGTACACAGCTCGAACACTGAAGCTTTCTTT
CASSLVHSSNTEAFF
>NA|TRBJ2-7|TRBV7-2|TRBD1
TGTGCCAGCAGCACGAACAGGGGGTACGAGCAGTACTTC
CASSTNRGYEQYF
>NA|TRBJ1-1|TRBV4-1|NA
TGCGCCAGCAGAGACGGAGGGAACACTGAAGCTTTCTTT
CASRDGGNTEAFF
>NA|TRBJ2-3|TRBV2|NA
TGTGCCAGCAGTGATAGACAGGGAGGACCAGATACGCAGTATTTT
CASSDRQGGPDTQYF
>NA|TRBJ1-6|TRBV6-1|NA
TGTGCCAGCAGTGAATATGGGGGAGGCTATTCACCCCTCCACTTT
CASSEYGGGYSPLHF
>NA|TRBJ2-1|TRBV7-8|TRBD2
TGTGCCAGCAGCCCCGGACTAGCGGTGAACAATGAGCAGTTCTTC
CASSPGLAVNNEQFF
>NA|TRBJ2-7|TRBV28|NA
TGTGCCAGCACCTCTAAGACAACTTATCAGCAGTACTTC
CASTSKTTYQQYF
>NA|TRBJ1-3|TRBV18|NA
TGTGCCAGCTCATCGCAACAGGCCGGTGGGGGAAACACCATATATTTT
CASSSQQAGGGNTIYF
>NA|TRBJ1-2|TRBV6-1|NA
TGTGCCAGCAGTGAGGGGGGGGCGGACTATGGCTACACCTTC
CASSEGGADYGYTF
>few|TRBJ2-7|TRBV2|NA
TGTGCCAGCACCGAAGGAAACTATCCGCTCTCCTACGAGCAGTACTTC
CASTEGNYPLSYEQYF
>NA|TRBJ1-1|TRBV10-3|NA
TGTGCCATCAGTGAGTCAGGGGGGGAATTTAACACTGAAGCTTTCTTT
CAISESGGEFNTEAFF
>NA|TRBJ2-3|TRBV6-6|NA
TGTGCCAGCAGTTACGTCGGACAGCCCACAGATACGCAGTATTTT
CASSYVGQPTDTQYF
>few|TRBJ1-2|TRBV27|TRBD1
TGTGCCAGCAGTTTATCAGGGGGCCGTGGCTACACCTTC
CASSLSGGRGYTF
>NA|TRBJ1-1|TRBV20-1|NA
TGCAGTGCTAGCCGGGGTTTTGAAGCTTTCTTT
CSASRGFEAFF
>once|TRBJ1-3|TRBV15|NA
TGTGCCACCAGCCGGGGCTCTGGAAACACCATATATTTT
CATSRGSGNTIYF
>NA|TRBJ1-2|TRBV12-3/TRBV12-4|NA
TGTGCCAGCAGTGGTCAGGGGTACTATGGCTACACCTTC
CASSGQGYYGYTF
>NA|TRBJ2-4|TRBV4-1|TRBD2
TGCGCCAGCAGCCAAGATCCCGCTAGCGGGAACATTCAGTACTTC
CASSQDPASGNIQYF
>NA|TRBJ2-7|TRBV5-1|NA
TGCGCCAGCAGTAATTCCTACGAGCAGTACTTC
CASSNSYEQYF
>NA|TRBJ1-2|TRBV7-9|TRBD1
TGTGCCAGCAGCCGTGACAGGGGTGGCTACACCTTC
CASSRDRGGYTF
>NA|TRBJ1-6|TRBV10-3|TRBD1
TGTGCCATCAGTGAGCTAGACAACAGGGGTAATTCACCCCTCCACTTT
CAISELDNRGNSPLHF
>NA|TRBJ2-7|TRBV30|NA
TGTGCCTGGGGCAGGTCCGGGGACGAGCAGTACTTC
CAWGRSGDEQYF
>NA|TRBJ1-4|TRBV15|TRBD1
TGTGCCACCAGCCCGGGAGGGGGCGCTGAGGAAAAACTGTTTTTT
CATSPGGGAEEKLFF
>NA|TRBJ2-7|TRBV24-1|NA
TGTGCCACCAGTGACCGCGGCCTCTACGAGCAGTACTTC
CATSDRGLYEQYF
>NA|TRBJ1-1|TRBV6-2/TRBV6-3|TRBD1
TGTGCCAGCAGTGTAGACACAGGGGGGCGAAGAAACACTGAAGCTTTCTTT
CASSVDTGGRRNTEAFF
>NA|TRBJ2-2|TRBV6-2/TRBV6-3|TRBD2
TGTGCCAGCAGTTACGAGGGGCGGGGGGCGGACACCGGGGAGCTGTTTTTT
CASSYEGRGADTGELFF
>few|TRBJ1-4|TRBV6-2/TRBV6-3|NA
TGTGCCAGCAGTTACCGACTTGTAGGCGATGAAAAACTGTTTTTT
CASSYRLVGDEKLFF
>NA|TRBJ2-7|TRBV27|NA
TGTGCCAGCAGAACAGCGAGCAGGGCCTACGAGCAGTACTTC
CASRTASRAYEQYF